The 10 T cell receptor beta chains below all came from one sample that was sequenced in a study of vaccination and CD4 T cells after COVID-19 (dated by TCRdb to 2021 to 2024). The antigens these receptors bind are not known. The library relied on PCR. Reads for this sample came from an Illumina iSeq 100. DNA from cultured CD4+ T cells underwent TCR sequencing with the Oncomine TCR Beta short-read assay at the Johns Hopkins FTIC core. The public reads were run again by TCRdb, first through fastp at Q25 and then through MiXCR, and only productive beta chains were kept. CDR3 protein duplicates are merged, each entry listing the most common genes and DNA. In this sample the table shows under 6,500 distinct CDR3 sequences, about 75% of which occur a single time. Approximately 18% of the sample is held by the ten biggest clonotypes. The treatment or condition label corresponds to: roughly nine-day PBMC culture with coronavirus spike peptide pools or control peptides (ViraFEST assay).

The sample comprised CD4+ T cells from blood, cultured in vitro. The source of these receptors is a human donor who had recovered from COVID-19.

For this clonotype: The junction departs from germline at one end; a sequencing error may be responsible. The CDR3 DNA sequence: TGTGTCAGCAGCTTAGTGGCAGTTTCCTACGAGCAGTACTTC. It yields the protein CVSSLVAVSYEQYF. This chain connects TRBV7-9 to TRBJ2-7; D is ambiguous. The CDR3 extends over 14 amino acids. Germline V gene data show CDR1 as SEHNR and CDR2 as FQNEAQ (reference sequence).

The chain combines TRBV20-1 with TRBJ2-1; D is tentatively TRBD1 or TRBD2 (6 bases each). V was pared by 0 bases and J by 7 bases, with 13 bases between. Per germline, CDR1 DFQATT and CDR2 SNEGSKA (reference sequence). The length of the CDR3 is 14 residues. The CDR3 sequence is CSARDRGGENEQFF. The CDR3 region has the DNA TGCAGTGCTAGAGACAGGGGAGGCGAGAATGAGCAGTTCTTC.

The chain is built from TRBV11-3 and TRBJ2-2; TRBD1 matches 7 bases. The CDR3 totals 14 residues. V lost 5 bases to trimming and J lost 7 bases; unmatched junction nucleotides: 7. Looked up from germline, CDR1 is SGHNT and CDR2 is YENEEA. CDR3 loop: CASSAPDRDGELFF. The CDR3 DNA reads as TGTGCCAGCAGCGCCCCCGACAGGGACGGGGAGCTGTTTTTT.

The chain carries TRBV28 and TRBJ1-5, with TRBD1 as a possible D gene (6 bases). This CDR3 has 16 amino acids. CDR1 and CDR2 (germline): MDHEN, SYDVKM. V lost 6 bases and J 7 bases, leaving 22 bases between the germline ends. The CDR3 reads CASSQKGVLSFQPQHF. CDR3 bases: TGTGCCAGCAGCCAAAAGGGGGTGTTGAGTTTCCAGCCCCAGCATTTT.

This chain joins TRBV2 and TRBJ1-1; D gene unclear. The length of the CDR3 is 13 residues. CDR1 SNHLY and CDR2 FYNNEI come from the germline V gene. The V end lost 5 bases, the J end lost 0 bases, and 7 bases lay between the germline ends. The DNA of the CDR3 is TGTGCCAGCAGTCTTGACGTGAACACTGAAGCTTTCTTT. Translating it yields CASSLDVNTEAFF.

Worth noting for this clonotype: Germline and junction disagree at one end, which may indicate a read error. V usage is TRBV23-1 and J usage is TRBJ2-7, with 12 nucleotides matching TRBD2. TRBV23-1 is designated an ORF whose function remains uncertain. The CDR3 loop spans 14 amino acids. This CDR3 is CASSTSGRSCEQYF. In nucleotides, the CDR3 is TGCGCCAGCAGCACTAGCGGGAGGTCCTGCGAGCAGTACTTC.

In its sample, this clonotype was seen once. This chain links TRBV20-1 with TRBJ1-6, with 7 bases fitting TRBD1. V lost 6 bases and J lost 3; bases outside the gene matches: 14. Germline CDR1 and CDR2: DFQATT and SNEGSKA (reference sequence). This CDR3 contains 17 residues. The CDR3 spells CSAEPRDRRVYNSPLHF. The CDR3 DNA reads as TGCAGTGCCGAACCCCGGGACAGAAGAGTCTATAATTCACCCCTCCACTTT.

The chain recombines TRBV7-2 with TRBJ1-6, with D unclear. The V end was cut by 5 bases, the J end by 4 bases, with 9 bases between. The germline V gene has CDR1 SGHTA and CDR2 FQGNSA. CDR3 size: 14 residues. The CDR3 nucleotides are TGTGCCAGCAGCCCCCGCGATTATAATTCACCCCTCCACTTT. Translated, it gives CASSPRDYNSPLHF. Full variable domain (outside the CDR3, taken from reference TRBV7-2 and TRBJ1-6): GAGVSQSPSNKVTEKGKDVELRCDPISGHTALYWYRQSLGQGLEFLIYFQGNSAPDKSGLPSDRFSAERTGGSVSTLTIQRTQQEDSAVYLCASSPRDYNSPLHFGNGTRLTVT.

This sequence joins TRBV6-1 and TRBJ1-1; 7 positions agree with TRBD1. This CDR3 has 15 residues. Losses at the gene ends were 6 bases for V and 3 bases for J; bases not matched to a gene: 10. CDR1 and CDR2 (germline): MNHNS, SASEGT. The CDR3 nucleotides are TGTGCCAGCAGAAAGGGACAGTTGTTAGACACTGAAGCTTTCTTT. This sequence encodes CASRKGQLLDTEAFF.

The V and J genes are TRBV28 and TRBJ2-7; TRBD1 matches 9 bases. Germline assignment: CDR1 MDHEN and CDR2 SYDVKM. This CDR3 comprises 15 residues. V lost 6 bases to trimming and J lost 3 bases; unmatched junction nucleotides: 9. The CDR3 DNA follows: TGTGCCAGCAGGATACCGGGACAGGGAAGCTACGAGCAGTACTTC. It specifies CASRIPGQGSYEQYF.